One and the same sample provided the 20 T cell receptor beta chains below, sequenced in a study of a mutant IDH1 vaccine in newly diagnosed glioma. Stated time point: week 5, during vaccination. Every vaccination contained 300 ug of the mutant IDH1 20-mer peptide and was paired with topical imiquimod. Their cognate antigens are unknown. Measured with immunoSEQ multiplex PCR; TCRdb has only the in-frame clones, and not every one. The table has 30,000 to 40,000 clones, 81% seen once. This specimen was PBMCs, taken from a glioma patient whose treatment included an IDH1 peptide vaccine. Receptors were obtained from a man aged 50-60 years with glioma.

The rearrangement uses TRBV5-1 and TRBJ2-1; no reliable D call. V shed 0 bases and J shed 0 bases, with 7 bases lying between them. In germline, CDR1 is SGHRS, CDR2 YFSETQ. CDR3 length: 15 amino acids. This CDR3 reads CASSLGRSSYNEQFF. The CDR3 DNA reads TGCGCCAGCAGCTTGGGGAGAAGCTCCTACAATGAGCAGTTCTTC.

This clone came up once. CDR3 sequence reads: CASSLTGEETQYF. CDR3 bases: TGTGCCAGCAGTCTGACAGGGGAGGAGACCCAGTACTTC. The genes are TRBV28 and TRBJ2-5; 8 bases map to TRBD1. V was pared by 5 bases and J by 5 bases, with 4 bases of the junction left unmatched. This CDR3 is 13 amino acids long. Germline CDR1 and CDR2: MDHEN and SYDVKM.

V gene TRBV27 combines with J gene TRBJ1-3, with a possible D match to TRBD1 (5 bases). The CDR3 has 17 residues. V was clipped by 8 bases and J by 0 bases, with 20 bases between them. CDR1 is MNHEY and CDR2 is SMNVEV in the germline V gene (reference sequence). The CDR3 region has the DNA TGTGCCAGCCGATCAAAAGGAGGAGGGGACTCTGGAAACACCATATATTTT. This translates into CASRSKGGGDSGNTIYF.

V usage is TRBV19 and J usage is TRBJ1-5, with 7 bases that match TRBD1. Per germline, CDR1 LNHDA and CDR2 SQIVND (reference sequence). Trimming at V came to 3 bases and at J to 6 bases, leaving 8 bases not matched to a gene. This CDR3 has 15 amino acids. CDR3 nucleotides: TGTGCCAGTAGTATCCTTCCGCCAGGGGGTCAGCCCCAGCATTTT. This translates into CASSILPPGGQPQHF. Combining the CDR3 with reference TRBV19 and TRBJ1-5 gives the whole variable domain DGGITQSPKYLFRKEGQNVTLSCEQNLNHDAMYWYRQDPGQGLRLIYYSQIVNDFQKGDIAEGYSVSREKKESFPLTVTSAQKNPTAFYLCASSILPPGGQPQHFGDGTRLSIL.

This chain uses TRBV15 with TRBJ1-1; D not resolved. The CDR3 spans 13 residues. Trimming removed 0 bases from V and 1 base from J, with 3 bases in between. The germline CDR1 and CDR2 sequences are LNHNV and YYDKDF (reference sequence). In DNA form, the CDR3 reads TGTGCCACCAGCAGAGAACGGAACACTGAAGCTTTCTTT. Encoded protein: CATSRERNTEAFF.

The chain is built from TRBV6-5 and TRBJ1-1, with unresolved D. V lost 6 bases and J 1 base, leaving 9 bases between the germline ends. This CDR3 spans 13 amino acids. CDR1 and CDR2 (germline): MNHEY, SVGAGI. This CDR3 reads CASSFGWNTEAFF. In DNA form, the CDR3 reads TGTGCCAGCAGCTTCGGTTGGAACACTGAAGCTTTCTTT.

The rearrangement links TRBV7-8 to TRBJ1-6; D not resolved. Germline V gives CDR1 SGHVS, CDR2 FQNEAQ. The V end was cut by 6 bases, the J end by 7 bases, with 10 bases between. This CDR3 comprises 13 residues. CDR3 loop: CASRQSLNSPLHF. CDR3 sequence (DNA): TGTGCCAGCAGACAGAGCCTCAATTCACCCCTCCACTTT.

This chain uses TRBV7-8 with TRBJ2-7, with D possibly being TRBD1 (5 bases). The CDR3 spans 15 residues. Germline values: CDR1 SGHVS, CDR2 FQNEAQ. The V gene lost 3 bases and the J gene lost 1 base, with 13 bases spanning the gap. CDR3 nucleotide sequence: TGTGCCAGCAGCTTGATGCAGGGTTTTTCCTACGAGCAGTACTTC. It specifies CASSLMQGFSYEQYF.

This rearrangement joins TRBV6-4 to TRBJ2-2; 9 bases are shared with TRBD1. This CDR3 has 14 amino acids. The V gene end was trimmed by 6 bases and the J gene end by 6 bases; junction bases not matched to a gene: 5. Germline-derived CDR1 and CDR2 are MRHNA and SNTAGT. The CDR3 here is CASRRTGVAGELFF. Here the CDR3 DNA reads TGTGCCAGCAGGCGGACAGGGGTGGCCGGGGAGCTGTTTTTT.

The chain is built from TRBV4-2 and TRBJ2-1; perhaps TRBD1 as D (5 bases). The CDR3 has 14 amino acids. In germline, CDR1 is LGHNA, CDR2 YNFKEQ. Trimming cost V 6 bases and J 4 bases, with 13 bases left between them. For the CDR3, the DNA is TGTGCCAGCAGTCCAGGGCAGGGTTACAATGAGCAGTTCTTC. Its translation: CASSPGQGYNEQFF.

The chain uses TRBV7-9 and TRBJ1-1; 7 bases align to TRBD1. V lost 5 bases, J lost 0 bases, and 6 bases stayed unmatched. Germline V lookup: CDR1 SEHNR, CDR2 FQNEAQ (reference sequence). This CDR3 is built from 15 residues. For the CDR3, the DNA is TGTGCCAGCAGCCCATCCGGGACAGTGAACACTGAAGCTTTCTTT. Its protein product is CASSPSGTVNTEAFF.

This chain connects TRBV5-1 to TRBJ2-1; 9 bases fit TRBD2. The germline V gene has CDR1 SGHRS and CDR2 YFSETQ. V shed 2 bases, J shed 6 bases, and the junction held 12 bases outside the gene matches. This CDR3 has 17 amino acids. CDR3 amino acids: CASSFSPREGHLNEQFF. The CDR3 DNA sequence: TGCGCCAGCAGCTTTTCTCCGCGGGAGGGCCATCTCAATGAGCAGTTCTTC.

The chain carries TRBV5-6 and TRBJ2-1; D is unresolved. CDR3 size: 13 residues. V gave up 5 bases and J gave up 5 bases, with 11 bases separating them. The germline gives CDR1 SGHDT, CDR2 YYEEEE. The CDR3 is CASSVGGNNEQFF. The DNA for the CDR3 is TGTGCCAGCAGTGTAGGTGGGAACAATGAGCAGTTCTTC.

The chain couples TRBV27 to TRBJ2-1, with no clear D. Germline CDR1 reads MNHEY; CDR2 reads SMNVEV (reference sequence). The ends were cut back, 7 bases at V and 4 bases at J, with 8 bases in the middle. The CDR3 runs 12 residues. CDR3 amino acids: CASTSGYNEQFF. In nucleotides, the CDR3 is TGTGCCAGCACATCCGGATACAATGAGCAGTTCTTC.

The chain couples TRBV2 to TRBJ2-6, with a tentative D call TRBD1 (6 bases). Trimming took off 7 bases at V and 0 bases at J, with 13 bases between the two ends. The germline CDR1 and CDR2 sequences are SNHLY and FYNNEI. The CDR3 extends over 16 amino acids. Written as DNA, the CDR3 is TGTGCCAGCACGAGACAGGTCCGCTCTGGGGCCAACGTCCTGACTTTC. Translating gives CASTRQVRSGANVLTF.

The chain links TRBV19 to TRBJ2-2; 8 bases match TRBD1. The junction had 7 bases not matched to a gene; V was cut back by 3 bases and J by 7 bases. Germline CDR1 LNHDA, CDR2 SQIVND (reference sequence). The CDR3 covers 15 residues. CDR3 DNA: TGTGCCAGTAGTATTCGGACAGGGCTTCACGGGGAGCTGTTTTTT. It translates to CASSIRTGLHGELFF.

In its sample, this clone was seen a few times. The J gene is TRBJ1-1, the V gene TRBV25-1, with a possible D match to TRBD1 (5 bases). The CDR3 runs to 13 residues. Germline lookup yields CDR1 MGHDK and CDR2 SYGVNS. Trimming pared 4 bases from V and 4 bases from J, leaving 10 bases between. The CDR3 here is CASSASGGTEAFF. DNA for the CDR3: TGTGCCAGCAGTGCGTCCGGGGGCACTGAAGCTTTCTTT.

This sequence joins TRBV6-6 and TRBJ2-1; 9 nucleotides agree with TRBD2. With V trimmed by 9 bases and J by 15 bases, 21 bases remained unmatched. The germline V gene has CDR1 MNHNY and CDR2 SVGAGI (reference sequence). This CDR3 is built from 15 residues. CDR3 protein: CASFTLAGLTHWWFF. The CDR3, as DNA: TGTGCCAGTTTTACTCTAGCGGGGCTTACTCACTGGTGGTTCTTC.

By sample share, this clone is medium-sized. V and J are TRBV7-9 and TRBJ2-3; 12 bases align to TRBD2. The CDR3 contains 17 residues. The germline CDR1 and CDR2 sequences are SEHNR and FQNEAQ (reference sequence). Trimming cost V 2 bases and J 3 bases; bases outside gene matches: 6. CDR3 DNA: TGTGCCAGCAGCTTAAGTCGGCTAGCGGGGGGGACAGATACGCAGTATTTT. It specifies CASSLSRLAGGTDTQYF.

The chain recombines TRBV7-6 with TRBJ2-2; D may be TRBD1 (6 bases). CDR3 length: 14 residues. Trimming stripped 4 bases from V and 7 bases from J, with 13 bases between. CDR1 is SGHVS and CDR2 is FNYEAQ in the germline V gene. Written as DNA, the CDR3 is TGTGCCAGCAGCTCAGGGGCGCGGTTCGGGGAGCTGTTTTTT. This codes for CASSSGARFGELFF.